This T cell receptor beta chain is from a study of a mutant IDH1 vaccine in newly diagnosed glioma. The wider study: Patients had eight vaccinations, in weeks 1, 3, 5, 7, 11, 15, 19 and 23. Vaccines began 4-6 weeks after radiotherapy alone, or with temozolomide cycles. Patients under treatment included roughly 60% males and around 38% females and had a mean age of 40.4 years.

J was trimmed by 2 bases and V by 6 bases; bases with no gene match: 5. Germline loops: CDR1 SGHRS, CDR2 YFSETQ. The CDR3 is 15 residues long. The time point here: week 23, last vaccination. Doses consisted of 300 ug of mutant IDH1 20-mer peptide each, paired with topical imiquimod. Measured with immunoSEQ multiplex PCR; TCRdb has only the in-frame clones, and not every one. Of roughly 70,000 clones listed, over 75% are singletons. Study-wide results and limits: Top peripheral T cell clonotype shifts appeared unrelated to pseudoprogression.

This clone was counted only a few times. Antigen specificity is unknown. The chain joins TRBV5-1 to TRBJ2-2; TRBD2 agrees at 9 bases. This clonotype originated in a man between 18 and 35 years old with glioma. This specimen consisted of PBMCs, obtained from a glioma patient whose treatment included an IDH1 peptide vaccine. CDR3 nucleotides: TGCGCCAGCACCCCGACTAGCGGAAACACCGGGGAGCTGTTTTTT. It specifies CASTPTSGNTGELFF.